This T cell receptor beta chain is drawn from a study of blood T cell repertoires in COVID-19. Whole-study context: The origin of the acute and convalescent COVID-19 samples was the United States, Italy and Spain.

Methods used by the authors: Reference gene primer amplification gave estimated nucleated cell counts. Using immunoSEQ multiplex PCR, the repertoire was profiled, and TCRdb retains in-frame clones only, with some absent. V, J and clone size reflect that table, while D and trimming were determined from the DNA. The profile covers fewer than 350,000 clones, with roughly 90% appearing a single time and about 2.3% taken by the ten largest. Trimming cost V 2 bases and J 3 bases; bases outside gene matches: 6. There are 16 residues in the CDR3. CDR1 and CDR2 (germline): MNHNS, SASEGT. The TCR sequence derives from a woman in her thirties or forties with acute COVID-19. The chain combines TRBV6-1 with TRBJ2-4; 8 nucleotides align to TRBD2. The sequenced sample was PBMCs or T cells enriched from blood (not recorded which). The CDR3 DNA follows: TGTGCCAGCAGTGAACGGGAGGGGTTCGACAAAAACATTCAGTACTTC. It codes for CASSEREGFDKNIQYF.